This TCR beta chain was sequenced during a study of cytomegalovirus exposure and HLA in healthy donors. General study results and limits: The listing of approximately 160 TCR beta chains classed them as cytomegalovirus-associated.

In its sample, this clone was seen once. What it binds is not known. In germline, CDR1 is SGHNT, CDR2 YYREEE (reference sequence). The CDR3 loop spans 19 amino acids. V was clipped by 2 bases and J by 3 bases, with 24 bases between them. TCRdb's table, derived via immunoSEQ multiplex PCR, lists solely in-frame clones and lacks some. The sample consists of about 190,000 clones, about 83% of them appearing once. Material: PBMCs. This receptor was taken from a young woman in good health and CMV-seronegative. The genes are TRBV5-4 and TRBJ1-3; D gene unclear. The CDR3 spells CASSFAGRNSLDFGNTIYF. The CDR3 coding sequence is TGTGCCAGCAGCTTTGCGGGCAGGAATTCCTTGGATTTTGGAAACACCATATATTTT.